Below, 18 T cell receptor beta chains from the same sample are listed, as sequenced in a study of post-analysis software for immune sequencing data. Findings of the study overall: TRBV5-6, TRBV5-1 and TRBV20-1 were among four to six TRBV segments more frequent in patients than controls.

TCR beta libraries were prepared from cDNA with unique molecular identifiers. One entry per CDR3 protein results from TCRdb running MiXCR on the PCR reads. This table holds about 460,000 distinct CDR3 sequences, 40% to 55% found once. No cognate antigen is known for these TCRs. Sequencing was performed on blood. The receptor source for this set is a girl between 10 and 17 years old with multiple sclerosis.

This clonotype was counted once. The J gene is TRBJ2-7, the V gene TRBV28, with D unresolved. Germline CDR1 and CDR2: MDHEN and SYDVKM. The V end was cut by 4 bases, the J end by 10 bases, with 8 bases between. CDR3 length: 10 amino acids. In DNA form, the CDR3 reads TGTGCCAGCAGTTCAAGGGCCCAGTACTTC. This sequence encodes CASSSRAQYF.

The V and J genes are TRBV24-1 and TRBJ2-5; the match to TRBD2 covers 8 bases. CDR1 and CDR2 from the germline V gene are KGHDR and SFDVKD. The CDR3 is 15 amino acids. V shed 2 bases and J 1 base; nucleotides not matched to a gene: 2. The CDR3 region has the DNA TGTGCCACCAGTGATTCGCTAGCGGGCCAAGAGACCCAGTACTTC. Translated: CATSDSLAGQETQYF.

This chain joins TRBV28 and TRBJ2-1, with a weak D call TRBD2 (6 bases). V gave up 3 bases and J gave up 8 bases, with 8 bases separating them. Germline CDR1 MDHEN, CDR2 SYDVKM. The CDR3 has 12 residues. Here the CDR3 DNA reads TGTGCCAGCAGTTTTTGGGGGGATGAGCAGTTCTTC. Protein: CASSFWGDEQFF.

The chain is built from TRBV29-1 and TRBJ2-7; D possibly uses TRBD1 or TRBD2 (5 bases each). This CDR3 contains 14 residues. Trimming left V 4 bases short and J 2 bases short, with 15 bases between. CDR1 and CDR2 from the germline V gene are SQVTM and ANQGSEA. The CDR3 loop reads CSVALRGPTYEQYF. The CDR3 DNA follows: TGCAGCGTTGCACTACGGGGACCGACCTACGAGCAGTACTTC.

This clonotype came up a few times. The chain combines TRBV7-3 with TRBJ2-1; D may be TRBD2 (6 bases). Germline CDR1 is SGHTA and CDR2 is FQGTGA. V lost 1 base and J lost 9, with 16 bases in between. CDR3 length: 15 amino acids. Here the CDR3 DNA reads TGTGCCAGCAGCTTAAAGACGACTAGTGGGAGTGAGCAGTTCTTC. Amino acid sequence: CASSLKTTSGSEQFF.

This rearrangement joins TRBV28 to TRBJ2-1; the D gene is possibly TRBD2 (6 bases). This CDR3 comprises 13 residues. The V gene's germline CDR1 is MDHEN and CDR2 SYDVKM. Trimming pared 6 bases from V and 5 bases from J, leaving 11 bases between. DNA of the CDR3: TGTGCCAGCAGAGGTAGCGGTGACAATGAGCAGTTCTTC. This translates into CASRGSGDNEQFF.

The chain uses TRBV20-1 and TRBJ2-1; 8 nucleotides match TRBD2. J gave up 8 bases and V 5 bases, and 14 bases lay outside the gene matches. The CDR3 totals 15 residues. Germline assignment: CDR1 DFQATT and CDR2 SNEGSKA (reference sequence). The DNA for the CDR3 is TGCAGTGCTGTACTCTCGGGAGGGTATCTCGATGAGCAGTTCTTC. Amino acids: CSAVLSGGYLDEQFF.

The rearrangement joins TRBV4-1 to TRBJ2-7, with TRBD2 matching 11 bases. Trimming removed 1 base from V and 3 bases from J; junction bases left unmatched: 5. Germline V gives CDR1 MGHRA, CDR2 YSYEKL. The length of the CDR3 is 16 residues. The CDR3, as DNA: TGCGCCAGCAGCCAAGTCGAACTAGCGGGAGACTACGAGCAGTACTTC. This encodes CASSQVELAGDYEQYF.

The V gene is TRBV29-1, the J gene TRBJ2-7; 8 positions agree with TRBD1. V lost 8 bases, J lost 5 bases, and 11 bases stayed unmatched. The CDR3 has 13 residues. Germline V gene data show CDR1 as SQVTM and CDR2 as ANQGSEA. CDR3 loop: CSIVGQGLNEQYF. CDR3 in DNA: TGCAGCATCGTCGGACAGGGATTAAACGAGCAGTACTTC.

The J gene is TRBJ2-1, the V gene TRBV27, with 8 positions matching TRBD1. V lost 1 base and J lost 0; bases outside the gene matches: 14. Germline CDR1 is MNHEY and CDR2 is SMNVEV (reference sequence). The CDR3 runs 20 residues. The CDR3 reads CASSLWDSRGLRSSYNEQFF. The CDR3 region has the DNA TGTGCCAGCAGTTTATGGGATAGCAGGGGGCTCAGAAGCTCCTACAATGAGCAGTTCTTC.

This clonotype was found many times. The germline gene is not matched at one end of the junction; a read error may be the cause. The chain recombines TRBV7-3 with TRBJ2-7; possibly TRBD1 or TRBD2 for D (5 bases each). Germline values: CDR1 SGHTA, CDR2 FQGTGA. The CDR3 is 14 residues long. CDR3 protein: CASSRGRISDEQYF. CDR3 nucleotides: TGTGCCAGCAGCCGGGGACGGATCTCCGACGAGCAGTACTTC.

This clonotype was recorded a few times. This chain connects TRBV12-3 or TRBV12-4 to TRBJ2-7, with D perhaps given as TRBD1 or TRBD2 (5 bases each). The CDR3 sequence is 13 residues long. Deletions cut 3 bases from V and 6 bases from J, with 12 bases between. This CDR3 is CASSLGVRVEQYF. CDR3 DNA sequence: TGTGCCAGCAGTTTGGGGGTTCGGGTCGAGCAGTACTTC.

There are a few counts of this clonotype. This chain uses TRBV3-1 with TRBJ1-5, with D possibly being TRBD1 (6 bases). Germline V gene lookup returns CDR1 LGHDT and CDR2 YNNKEL (reference sequence). CDR3 length: 17 amino acids. V lost 5 bases and J 0 bases, leaving 17 bases between the germline ends. CDR3: CASSSSQGRISNQPQHF. Written as DNA, the CDR3 is TGTGCCAGCAGCTCATCCCAGGGGCGGATTAGCAATCAGCCCCAGCATTTT.

This clonotype is a singleton in its sample. The chain combines TRBV4-3 with TRBJ2-7; maybe TRBD1 (5 bases). CDR3 length equals 15 residues. V lost 3 bases to trimming and J lost 2 bases, with 14 bases between them. Per the germline V gene, CDR1 is LGHNA and CDR2 is YSLEER. The CDR3 region is CASSHSWQDTYEQYF. Written as DNA, the CDR3 is TGCGCCAGCAGCCATTCTTGGCAGGACACCTACGAGCAGTACTTC.

The chain employs TRBV20-1 and TRBJ2-5; unclear D gene. The J call may be faulty, since TRBJ2-7 better matches the DNA end. The V gene's germline CDR1 is DFQATT and CDR2 SNEGSKA (reference sequence). The CDR3 loop spans 14 amino acids. The CDR3 loop reads CSARGFMVPYEQYF. CDR3 sequence (DNA): TGCAGTGCTAGGGGATTTATGGTCCCCTACGAGCAGTACTTC.

This rearrangement joins TRBV12-5 to TRBJ2-1; D is unclear. CDR1 LGHNT and CDR2 FRNRAP come from the germline V gene. Trimming cost V 6 bases and J 2 bases, with 14 bases left between them. This CDR3 has 15 amino acids. The CDR3 coding sequence is TGTGCTAGTGGACCGACACCTCTGACCTACAATGAGCAGTTCTTC. Its translation: CASGPTPLTYNEQFF.

The rearrangement links TRBV27 to TRBJ2-3; tentative D call: TRBD2 (6 bases). The germline CDR1 and CDR2 sequences are MNHEY and SMNVEV (reference sequence). The V and J ends lost 3 bases and 0 bases respectively, with 13 bases between them. This CDR3 is built from 16 residues. The CDR3 is CASSFGTLLSTDTQYF. In nucleotides, the CDR3 is TGTGCCAGCAGTTTTGGGACTTTACTTAGCACAGATACGCAGTATTTT.

A note on this clonotype: A much larger clone sits a single nucleotide away, making a read error possible. The chain carries TRBV10-3 and TRBJ2-1; 8 bases line up with TRBD1. CDR1 and CDR2 from the germline V gene are ENHRY and SYGVKD. The CDR3 contains 16 residues. The CDR3 reads CAIGESGDRPYNEQFF. For the CDR3, the DNA is TGTGCCATCGGTGAGTCAGGGGACAGGCCCTACAATGAGCAGTTCTTC.